Listed here is a single T cell receptor beta chain. Its antigen specificity is not known. No quality values exist for individual bases; no much larger clone is one base distant. Trimming at the junction amounts to 3 bases on V and 3 bases on J, and the germline ends lie 17 bases apart. Measured from the cysteine to the phenylalanine, the CDR3 is 16 residues long. The DNA shown is the 48-base CDR3, in frame from base 1. CDR1 and CDR2 are drawn from the germline V gene: KGHSH, LQKENI. This sample is part of a study of CD8+ T cells in alopecia areata (dated by TCRdb to 2016 to 2019). Looking at the study overall: The treated patients took part in an open-label pilot trial in which moderate-to-severe alopecia areata was treated with oral tofacitinib at 5 to 10 mg twice daily. Tofacitinib was administered for 6 to 18 months, and 6 months of follow-up off drug were then conducted to assess delayed response and recurrence. For the treated patients, the SALT score, which quantifies what percentage of scalp surface area is affected, served as the measure of disease severity. To study T cell clonal expansion in alopecia areata, the researchers applied high-throughput TCRbeta sequencing to both the C3H/HeJ mouse model and human patients. Human TCRbeta sequencing covered scalp tissue and sorted CD4+ and CD8+ peripheral blood T cells from patchy and totalis/universalis alopecia areata patients and healthy controls. Biopsies were taken from tofacitinib-treated patients at baseline and again at 4 and 24 weeks into treatment, and several of those patients also had a later scalp biopsy. Scalp clonality was compared across normal scalp (n=4), patchy alopecia areata scalp (n=8), and alopecia totalis/universalis scalp (n=8). RNA came from the PAXgene miRNA kit for fixed scalp, the miRNeasy kit for PBMCs, and the RNeasy kit for mouse skin. Amplification of TCRbeta CDR3 regions was done by immunoSEQ multiplex PCR using 35 Vbeta forward primers and 13 Jbeta reverse primers.

The library was produced with the immunoSEQ multiplex PCR assay. To provide template for TCR sequencing, every sample had RNA extracted and reverse transcribed into cDNA. First-strand cDNA was synthesized using SuperScript III with a 2:1 mix of oligo-dT and random hexamers. A synthetic immune receptor repertoire was used to gauge amplification bias, and whatever bias remained was removed computationally. In the authors' own workflow: After raw reads were preprocessed to remove errors, the CDR3 was defined following IMGT conventions as running from the conserved cysteine to phenylalanine. To get clonality, Shannon entropy was normalized by log2 of the number of productive unique TCRs and the result was subtracted from 1. Scalp TCRbeta sequences were cross-referenced with sorted blood CD4 and CD8 repertoires so that the CD4 or CD8 identity of scalp clones could be inferred. As stored in TCRdb, this immuneACCESS dataset retains in-frame rearrangements with V and J assigned. A fraction of the clones does not appear; measured against another copy, unresolved V genes explain less than half of the discrepancy, and the remainder lacks a known reason. V and J calls and clone size follow that table, whereas D and trimming were derived from the DNA. The sample table records 200,000 to 250,000 clones; over 60% of these occur just once. The ten top clones hold around 3.9% of the sample.

What this sample's time point label stands for: about four weeks on oral tofacitinib. This specimen's treatment or condition label, per the study, means: oral pan-JAK inhibitor, 5-10 mg twice daily. Lesional scalp punch biopsies and peripheral blood were collected from alopecia areata patients. PBMCs were isolated by density centrifugation and stained for CD3, CD4 and CD8, and CD4+ and CD8+ T cells were sorted on a FACSAria. General conclusions and limits of the study: Because the treated cohort was small and had just a single nonresponder, larger studies are needed to establish links between baseline CD8+ expansion and response. Tofacitinib significantly decreased scalp clonality and the number of expanded CD8+ clones among the top 100 scalp clones. Many expanded lesional clones persisted in scalp and blood during tofacitinib treatment, which may partly explain relapse after stopping treatment. Scalp TCR repertoire analysis is complicated because resident alphabeta T cells in normal human skin are also sequenced, whereas mouse skin is dominated by gammadelta T cells. Shared TCR sequences between patients were less evident than in mice, which may be partly attributable to HLA diversity in the patient population. Higher clonality and more expanded CD8+ clones were observed in lesional scalp than in normal scalp, particularly in alopecia totalis/universalis, a finding suggestive of antigenic drive.

This sequence was found in a human donor with alopecia areata. The starting material was CD4+ T cells sorted from blood, obtained at week 4, from a patient treated with tofacitinib. The sequence links TRBV18 to TRBJ1-2; TRBD1 is a weak D gene call, 6 bases matching. Read as DNA, the sequence is TGTGCCAGCTCACCGAAGGAACAGGGACGGGACTATGGCTACACCTTC. It specifies CASSPKEQGRDYGYTF.